The clone carrying this T cell receptor (beta chain) was observed many times. Healthy HIV-negative adults with no recent acute infections or vaccinations were recruited as donors. Unsorted samples, those not sorted, used roughly 100 million PBMCs for genomic DNA. The sample comes from a study of shared clonotypes between healthy human individuals. The V and J ends lost 2 bases and 2 bases respectively, with 13 bases between them. This CDR3 spans 15 amino acids. Per germline, CDR1 SGHTA and CDR2 FQGNSA. The assay ran at deep level. When replicate PCRs were run on unsorted PBMC, they used approximately 290 ng DNA, tens of thousands of T cell genomes. TCRdb keeps only in-frame clones here, not all; method: immunoSEQ multiplex PCR. Of about 87,000 clones detected, around half appear once; the ten largest clones hold roughly 15%.

Sequencing input: PBMCs. V is TRBV7-2 and J is TRBJ2-7, with D tentatively TRBD1 (5 bases). This sequence originates from a woman aged 40 to 55 in good health. Some clones in this sample may be carry-over from other donors' samples. CDR3 residues: CASSLQQGPTYEQYF. CDR3 in DNA: TGTGCCAGCAGCTTACAGCAGGGCCCCACCTACGAGCAGTACTTC.